These 27 T cell receptor beta chains share one sample of origin, sequenced in a study of identical twins. In TCRdb, the 5' RACE reads were re-called with MiXCR into one record per CDR3 protein. The sample has fewer than 350,000 distinct CDR3 sequences; under 9.5% are singletons. This sample also appeared in a second study, on yellow fever vaccine responses in identical twins.

The specimen was memory (CD45RO+) T cells sorted from blood. The origin of the receptors is a woman between 18 and 30 years old in good health.

The chain couples TRBV20-1 to TRBJ1-4, with D unresolved. The CDR3 is 13 amino acids. Trimming shortened V by 3 bases and J by 8 bases, and 13 bases separated the two germline ends. Germline assignment: CDR1 DFQATT and CDR2 SNEGSKA (reference sequence). CDR3 protein: CSASLGLREKLFF. In DNA, the CDR3 is TGCAGTGCTAGTTTGGGATTGAGGGAAAAACTGTTTTTT.

This clonotype was picked up many times. The V call is TRBV20-1, the J call TRBJ2-5; D perhaps matches TRBD2 (6 bases). CDR3 length equals 12 residues. Trimming stripped 6 bases from V and 1 base from J, with 9 bases between. The germline V gene has CDR1 DFQATT and CDR2 SNEGSKA (reference sequence). The CDR3 here is CSAPGLQETQYF. In nucleotides, the CDR3 is TGCAGTGCGCCGGGACTCCAAGAGACCCAGTACTTC.

The table lists this clonotype with a few counts. The chain couples TRBV20-1 to TRBJ2-7; 8 positions agree with TRBD2. Germline trimming cut 4 bases from V and 1 base from J; bases unmatched to any gene: 0. The CDR3 runs 12 residues. Germline assignment: CDR1 DFQATT and CDR2 SNEGSKA (reference sequence). The CDR3 nucleotides read TGCAGTGCTACTAGCGGGTCCTACGAGCAGTACTTC. It translates to CSATSGSYEQYF.

This clonotype came up a few times. CDR3 bases: TGCAGCGTTGAAGAAACCGCGGGGGTGGTTTGGGCCCAGTACTTC. Its translation is CSVEETAGVVWAQYF. This chain links TRBV29-1 with TRBJ2-5; 7 positions agree with TRBD2. Germline V gene lookup returns CDR1 SQVTM and CDR2 ANQGSEA. The CDR3 totals 15 residues. The ends lost 0 bases at V and 9 bases at J; junction bases unmatched: 13. Drawing the rest from reference TRBV29-1 and TRBJ2-5, the complete variable domain is SAVISQKPSRDICQRGTSLTIQCQVDSQVTMMFWYRQQPGQSLTLIATANQGSEATYESGFVIDKFPISRPNLTFSTLTVSNMSPEDSSIYLCSVEETAGVVWAQYFGPGTRLLVL.

The table lists this clonotype with a few counts. This chain uses TRBV5-1 with TRBJ2-1; D may be TRBD2 (6 bases). Trimming shortened V by 4 bases and J by 4 bases, and 9 bases separated the two germline ends. In germline, CDR1 is SGHRS, CDR2 YFSETQ. This CDR3 has 13 amino acids. Here the CDR3 DNA reads TGCGCCAGCAGCAGGACTACATACAATGAGCAGTTCTTC. It encodes CASSRTTYNEQFF.

J is TRBJ2-3 and V is TRBV7-8; 8 nucleotides align to TRBD2. V dropped 6 bases and J dropped 4; count of bases not matched to a gene: 12. The CDR3 runs to 16 residues. Germline assignment: CDR1 SGHVS and CDR2 FQNEAQ. The CDR3 reads CASRKITSGSADTQYF. The CDR3 nucleotides read TGTGCCAGCAGGAAAATCACTAGCGGTAGCGCAGATACGCAGTATTTT.

Many counts were recorded for this clonotype. V is TRBV5-1 and J is TRBJ2-1; 11 positions agree with TRBD2. Trimming at V came to 1 base and at J to 7 bases, leaving 4 bases not matched to a gene. Germline V CDR1 and CDR2: SGHRS, YFSETQ. This CDR3 is 15 amino acids long. The CDR3: CASSLITSGSNEQFF. As DNA, the CDR3 is TGCGCCAGCAGCTTGATCACTAGCGGGAGTAATGAGCAGTTCTTC.

In this sample, this clonotype turned up many times. J is TRBJ2-3 and V is TRBV24-1, with D maybe TRBD2 (6 bases). The CDR3 loop spans 18 amino acids. V was shortened by 5 bases and J by 2 bases, with 22 bases between the two germline ends. Germline assignment: CDR1 KGHDR and CDR2 SFDVKD. The CDR3: CATSGGGLADDFTDTQYF. The CDR3 region has the DNA TGTGCCACCAGTGGAGGTGGATTAGCGGACGACTTCACAGATACGCAGTATTTT.

CDR3 amino acids: CASSTLGDNTDTQYF. The CDR3 bases are TGTGCCAGTAGTACCCTAGGTGATAACACAGATACGCAGTATTTT. The chain is built from TRBV19 and TRBJ2-3; the D is unclear. The CDR3 is 15 residues long. V lost 4 bases to trimming and J lost 2 bases, with 13 bases between them. CDR1 LNHDA and CDR2 SQIVND come from the germline V gene (reference sequence).

In this sample, this clonotype turned up a few times. V is TRBV3-1 and J is TRBJ2-2, with 8 positions matching TRBD1. The CDR3 length is 15 residues. CDR1 and CDR2 from the germline V gene are LGHDT and YNNKEL (reference sequence). Losses at the gene ends were 3 bases for V and 4 bases for J; bases not matched to a gene: 4. The CDR3 region has the DNA TGTGCCAGCAGCCAGGGACAGGTAGCCACCGGGGAGCTGTTTTTT. Amino acid sequence: CASSQGQVATGELFF.

In its sample, this clonotype was seen many times. CDR3 DNA: TGTGCCAGCAGTGAATTCCTAGCGGGAAACTACGAGCAGTACTTC. It encodes CASSEFLAGNYEQYF. The chain uses TRBV25-1 and TRBJ2-7, with 9 bases aligning to TRBD2. The CDR3 is 15 residues long. Germline lookup yields CDR1 MGHDK and CDR2 SYGVNS. The junction had 4 bases not matched to a gene; V was cut back by 1 base and J by 3 bases.

This clonotype has a count of ten or more. The CDR3 DNA reads TGTGCCAGCAGTTACGGATCTAGCACAGATACGCAGTATTTT. It encodes CASSYGSSTDTQYF. The chain carries TRBV5-5 and TRBJ2-3; no definite D call. V lost 5 bases and J 0 bases, leaving 10 bases between the germline ends. This CDR3 is built from 14 residues. Germline loops: CDR1 SGHKS, CDR2 YYEKEE (reference sequence).

This rearrangement joins TRBV7-2 to TRBJ2-5, with 7 positions matching TRBD2. After removal of 5 bases from V and 6 bases from J, the junction contained 12 bases not matched to a gene. Germline lookup yields CDR1 SGHTA and CDR2 FQGNSA. There are 15 residues in the CDR3. CDR3: CASSLGEGRVQTQYF. The CDR3 DNA follows: TGTGCCAGCAGCCTCGGTGAGGGGAGGGTTCAGACCCAGTACTTC.

The V and J genes are TRBV2 and TRBJ2-1; 14 bases agree with TRBD2. V dropped 0 bases and J dropped 10; count of bases not matched to a gene: 5. The CDR3 consists of 16 residues. CDR1 is SNHLY, CDR2 FYNNEI, per germline. For the CDR3, the DNA is TGTGCCAGCAGTGAAGCTTCGGGACTAGCGGGAGCGGAGCAGTTCTTC. As protein: CASSEASGLAGAEQFF. Supplemented by reference TRBV2 and TRBJ2-1, the full variable domain reads EPEVTQTPSHQVTQMGQEVILRCVPISNHLYFYWYRQILGQKVEFLVSFYNNEISEKSEIFDDQFSVERPDGSNFTLKIRSTKLEDSAMYFCASSEASGLAGAEQFFGPGTRLTVL.

This clonotype was seen ten or more times. This rearrangement joins TRBV15 to TRBJ2-1, with a weak D call TRBD1 (5 bases). The V gene's germline CDR1 is LNHNV and CDR2 YYDKDF (reference sequence). V shed 2 bases and J shed 5 bases, with 13 bases lying between them. The CDR3 spans 15 residues. CDR3 DNA sequence: TGTGCCACCAGCAGAACTCAGGGTATGGACAATGAGCAGTTCTTC. It encodes CATSRTQGMDNEQFF.

In its sample, this clonotype was seen many times. The chain recombines TRBV6-1 with TRBJ2-2; 10 bases fit TRBD1. This CDR3 contains 15 residues. Germline V gene data show CDR1 as MNHNS and CDR2 as SASEGT. V lost 7 bases to trimming and J lost 3 bases; unmatched junction nucleotides: 5. CDR3 coding DNA: TGTGCCAGCATCTCCGGGACAGGGGACACCGGGGAGCTGTTTTTT. This codes for CASISGTGDTGELFF.

The chain links TRBV6-5 to TRBJ1-1, with D unresolved. Germline values: CDR1 MNHEY, CDR2 SVGAGI. The CDR3 spans 15 residues. V was trimmed by 0 bases and J by 1 base, leaving 9 bases between them. CDR3 amino acids: CASSYSWVANTEAFF. CDR3 DNA sequence: TGTGCCAGCAGTTACTCGTGGGTCGCGAACACTGAAGCTTTCTTT.

This chain uses TRBV29-1 with TRBJ2-2; TRBD2 matches at 10 bases. CDR3 length: 15 residues. The germline V gene encodes CDR1 SQVTM and CDR2 ANQGSEA. The V and J ends lost 6 bases and 1 base, in that order; junction bases with no gene match: 5. CDR3 sequence (DNA): TGCAGCGTCAGAGCGGGGGGGCAGAACACCGGGGAGCTGTTTTTT. Protein sequence: CSVRAGGQNTGELFF.

This clonotype has ten or more counts. J is TRBJ2-3 and V is TRBV12-3 or TRBV12-4; D gene uncertain. The CDR3 sequence is 16 residues long. Trimming shortened V by 2 bases and J by 0 bases, and 12 bases separated the two germline ends. CDR3 loop: CASSLLAAFSTDTQYF. The CDR3 DNA is TGTGCCAGCAGTTTACTGGCGGCGTTTAGCACAGATACGCAGTATTTT.

The CDR3 loop is CAISGPRDGLVHEQFF. As DNA, the CDR3 is TGTGCCATCAGTGGTCCGAGGGATGGATTAGTACATGAGCAGTTCTTC. This chain joins TRBV10-3 and TRBJ2-1; tentatively, D is TRBD2 (5 bases). Germline V gene sequence: CDR1 ENHRY, CDR2 SYGVKD. V gave up 4 bases and J gave up 8 bases, with 21 bases separating them. The CDR3 is 16 amino acids.

This clonotype occurred many times. The V call is TRBV5-1, the J call TRBJ2-2; 7 nucleotides align to TRBD2. Germline V gives CDR1 SGHRS, CDR2 YFSETQ. The CDR3 spans 17 residues. After removal of 4 bases from V and 7 bases from J, the junction contained 16 bases not matched to a gene. The CDR3 protein is CASSLRPDGTTIGELFF. CDR3 DNA sequence: TGCGCCAGCAGCCTGCGTCCGGATGGGACTACTATCGGGGAGCTGTTTTTT.

This clonotype was seen at least ten times. The chain employs TRBV11-2 and TRBJ1-6, with D unresolved. This CDR3 comprises 14 residues. The germline V gene encodes CDR1 SGHAT and CDR2 FQNNGV. V was pared by 0 bases and J by 9 bases, with 9 bases between. CDR3 sequence (DNA): TGTGCCAGCAGCTTAGATGCTGCAGCTTCACCCCTCCACTTT. It translates to CASSLDAAASPLHF.

This clonotype was detected a few times. The V call is TRBV7-9, the J call TRBJ1-1; no reliable D call. CDR1 and CDR2 (germline): SEHNR, FQNEAQ (reference sequence). The CDR3 contains 13 residues. The V end lost 4 bases, the J end lost 5 bases, and 11 bases lay between the germline ends. This CDR3 is CASSSQVGTEAFF. For the CDR3, the DNA is TGTGCCAGCAGCTCTCAGGTGGGGACTGAAGCTTTCTTT. Looking up the rest from reference TRBV7-9 and TRBJ1-1 gives the full variable domain: DTGVSQNPRHKITKRGQNVTFRCDPISEHNRLYWYRQTLGQGPEFLTYFQNEAQLEKSRLLSDRFSAERPKGSFSTLEIQRTEQGDSAMYLCASSSQVGTEAFFGQGTRLTVV.

This clonotype was detected only a few times. The chain has TRBV5-6 and TRBJ1-5, with D tentatively TRBD1 (5 bases). Looked up from germline, CDR1 is SGHDT and CDR2 is YYEEEE. Trimming pared 0 bases from V and 2 bases from J, leaving 12 bases between. The CDR3 loop spans 16 amino acids. DNA of the CDR3: TGTGCCAGCAGCTTGGGGCAGGGTTTTCGCAATCAGCCCCAGCATTTT. Translation gives CASSLGQGFRNQPQHF.

This clonotype was detected many times. CDR3: CASSYRALDTGELFF. CDR3 coding DNA: TGTGCCAGCAGTTACAGGGCCTTAGACACCGGGGAGCTGTTTTTT. V usage is TRBV6-5 and J usage is TRBJ2-2; D ambiguous. The ends were cut back, 2 bases at V and 3 bases at J, with 10 bases in the middle. This CDR3 comprises 15 residues. CDR1 and CDR2 (germline): MNHEY, SVGAGI.

This clonotype was seen at least ten times. At one of its ends the junction is not consistent with the germline gene, which may arise from a read error. The rearrangement uses TRBV28 and TRBJ1-2; D gene uncertain. CDR3 length equals 14 residues. Germline V lookup: CDR1 MDHEN, CDR2 SYDVKM. CDR3 sequence (DNA): TGTGCCAGCAGGACACCCGACAACTACTATGGCTGCACCTTC. Amino acid sequence: CASRTPDNYYGCTF.

The chain couples TRBV20-1 to TRBJ2-3; D is unresolved. CDR1 DFQATT and CDR2 SNEGSKA come from the germline V gene (reference sequence). This CDR3 has 12 amino acids. The germline V and J ends were trimmed by 5 bases and 4 bases, with 10 bases remaining between them. For the CDR3, the DNA is TGCAGTGCTGCCCCCCACGCAGATACGCAGTATTTT. Translating it yields CSAAPHADTQYF.